This is a list of T cell receptor beta chains from one sample in a study of human T cells and chemical hapten exposure. Using its own MiXCR run on the RACE reads, TCRdb lists one record per CDR3 protein. This table has 180,000 or so distinct CDR3 sequences, more than 14% appearing once. The starting material was whole blood, obtained in connection with sensitization to the hapten diphenylcyclopropenone (DPC). The receptor source for this set is a woman aged 30 to 39 with alopecia areata. Some clones in this sample may be carry-over from other donors' samples. Both conserved end residues are part of each CDR3. D genes are given only for firm matches. Some rows have no size entry. The others give once, few or many, or a class for an expanded clone.

-,TRBV29-1,TRBJ1-2,-,TGCAGCGTAAGCGTGTCCCTCTATGGCTACACCTTC,CSVSVSLYGYTF
-,TRBV20-1,TRBJ2-3,-,TGCAGTGCCCGGGGCCCCCGCTCGGGAGCAGATACGCAGTATTTT,CSARGPRSGADTQYF
-,TRBV6-4,TRBJ2-2,-,TGTGCCAGCAGTGAAGGCCAGCCCGGGGAGCTGTTTTTT,CASSEGQPGELFF
-,TRBV5-1,TRBJ2-5,few,TGCGCCAGCAGCTCAGGACAGAAAGAGACCCAGTACTTC,CASSSGQKETQYF
TRBD1,TRBV6-1,TRBJ1-2,many,TGTGCCAGCAGTGCCCGGACAGGGGTCTATGGCTACACCTTC,CASSARTGVYGYTF
TRBD1,TRBV30,TRBJ2-2,-,TGTGCCTGGACCTCGACAGGGGTTACCGGGGAGCTGTTTTTT,CAWTSTGVTGELFF
-,TRBV6-1,TRBJ2-1,many,TGTGCCAGCAGAAGACTAGAGGGGAATGAGCAGTTCTTC,CASRRLEGNEQFF
TRBD1,TRBV5-4,TRBJ2-1,-,TGTGCCAGCAGCTTGAGGACAGGGGCCCTCACCGAGCAGTTCTTC,CASSLRTGALTEQFF
TRBD1,TRBV6-2/TRBV6-3,TRBJ1-1,few,TGTGCCAGCAGTTATTTGGCAGGGGGTCTCAACACTGAAGCTTTCTTT,CASSYLAGGLNTEAFF
TRBD1,TRBV12-3/TRBV12-4,TRBJ2-3,-,TGTGCCAGCAGTTCAGGACAGGGAAGGGCAGATACGCAGTATTTT,CASSSGQGRADTQYF
-,TRBV20-1,TRBJ1-4,-,TGCAGTGCTCTACTCCAGGGCCCTAATGAAAAACTGTTTTTT,CSALLQGPNEKLFF
TRBD1,TRBV5-1,TRBJ1-1,few,TGCGCCAGCAGCTTCGAGACAGGGCTCAACACTGAAGCTTTCTTT,CASSFETGLNTEAFF
TRBD2,TRBV29-1,TRBJ2-1,few,TGCAGCGTTGAGCTGGGACTAGCGGTTTTTAGCGATGAGCAGTTCTTC,CSVELGLAVFSDEQFF
TRBD2,TRBV7-2,TRBJ2-1,few,TGTGCCAGCAGCTCACTAGCGGGAGGCATGAATGAGCAGTTCTTC,CASSSLAGGMNEQFF
-,TRBV11-1,TRBJ2-4,few,TGTGCCAGCAGCAACTCAATTTCCAGGAGGGCCAAAAACATTCAGTACTTC,CASSNSISRRAKNIQYF
TRBD2,TRBV7-2,TRBJ2-2,few,TGTGCCAGCAGCCCGGGGACTAGGACCGACGGGGAGCTGTTTTTT,CASSPGTRTDGELFF
TRBD1,TRBV7-9,TRBJ1-2,-,TGTGCCAGCAGCATTCCAGGGGGCGCTTCTGACGGCTACACCTTC,CASSIPGGASDGYTF
TRBD1,TRBV5-1,TRBJ1-1,few,TGCGCCAGCAGCTGGGGACAGGGACGAGAGAACACTGAAGCTTTCTTT,CASSWGQGRENTEAFF
TRBD1,TRBV30,TRBJ2-7,-,TGTGCCCAGGGACAGGGGAGCTCCTACGAGCTGTACTTC,CAQGQGSSYELYF
-,TRBV4-1,TRBJ1-3,few,TGCGCCAGCAGTCTTGTTTGGGGGGGGCAGACTGGAAACACCATATATTTT,CASSLVWGGQTGNTIYF
-,TRBV11-2,TRBJ2-5,few,TGTGCCAGCAGCTTAGTGCCAGGGACCCAACAAGAGACCCAGTACTTC,CASSLVPGTQQETQYF
-,TRBV28,TRBJ2-1,few,TGTGCCAGTAGCCCCCGGCCAGACAGACCTGCGAGCAATGAGCAGTTCTTC,CASSPRPDRPASNEQFF
TRBD1,TRBV20-1,TRBJ2-2,-,TGCAGTGCTACCGGGACAGGGGGCACCGGGGAGCTGTTTTTT,CSATGTGGTGELFF
-,TRBV3-1,TRBJ1-1,-,TGTGCCAGCAGCCAAGTGGGGGTGGACACTGAAGCTTTCTTT,CASSQVGVDTEAFF
-,TRBV7-2,TRBJ2-2,few,TGTGCCAGCAGCTTGCGTCGGAACACCGGGGAGCTGTTTTTT,CASSLRRNTGELFF
-,TRBV6-6,TRBJ2-2,few,TGTGCCAGCACAAGGACGTCTGGGGAGCTGTTTTTT,CASTRTSGELFF
-,TRBV6-5,TRBJ1-1,-,TGTGCCAGCAGTTATTCCAGGGAGGCGAACACTGAAGCTTTCTTT,CASSYSREANTEAFF
-,TRBV6-5,TRBJ1-2,many,TGTGCCAGCACCAAGCAAAAGGACAGCTGGTATGGCTACACCTTC,CASTKQKDSWYGYTF
TRBD2,TRBV5-1,TRBJ2-3,-,TGCGCCAGCAGCCCCTTAGCGGGCCCAGGCACAGATACGCAGTATTTT,CASSPLAGPGTDTQYF
TRBD1,TRBV29-1,TRBJ1-2,-,TGCAGCGCTGCCCCGCGGACAGGTCAACTCTATGGCTACACCTTC,CSAAPRTGQLYGYTF
TRBD2,TRBV4-3,TRBJ2-1,-,TGCGCCAGCAGCCAAGCGGGGCTAGCGGGTCAGTTGAGCTCCTACAATGAGCAGTTCTTC,CASSQAGLAGQLSSYNEQFF
-,TRBV7-3,TRBJ2-1,-,TGTGCCAGCAGCCATCTAGGGAATGAGCAGTTCTTC,CASSHLGNEQFF
-,TRBV4-1,TRBJ1-5,few,TGCGCCAGCAGCCAAGTGAGCTTCAATCAGCCCCAGCATTTT,CASSQVSFNQPQHF